This T cell receptor (beta chain) was recovered during a study of shared clonotypes between healthy human individuals. In the authors' methods: ImmunoSEQ output lacked quality scores and full-length reads, limiting matched filtering. Repertoires were generated with immunoSEQ multiplex PCR, while TCRdb's copy carries only in-frame clones and drops some. V, J and clone size are those of that table, while D and trimming were read from the DNA. The repertoire holds about 2.1 million clones, with 93% as singletons. Terminally differentiated effector memory CD45RA+ cells were excluded by CCR7 positive selection of CD45RO-negative cells. The sample comprised naive CD8+ T cells from PBMCs. The sequence derives from a man aged 18 to 35 in good health. Some clones in this sample may be carry-over from other donors' samples.

The CDR3 region has the DNA TGCGCCAGCAGTCAATCTGTGGATCCGACAGGAAATAGCAATCAGCCCCAGCATTTT. It encodes CASSQSVDPTGNSNQPQHF. The chain couples TRBV23-1 to TRBJ1-5; D may be TRBD1 (6 bases). Being an ORF, TRBV23-1 has a function that is uncertain. V dropped 0 bases and J dropped 0 bases, with 18 bases sitting between them. This CDR3 comprises 19 residues.